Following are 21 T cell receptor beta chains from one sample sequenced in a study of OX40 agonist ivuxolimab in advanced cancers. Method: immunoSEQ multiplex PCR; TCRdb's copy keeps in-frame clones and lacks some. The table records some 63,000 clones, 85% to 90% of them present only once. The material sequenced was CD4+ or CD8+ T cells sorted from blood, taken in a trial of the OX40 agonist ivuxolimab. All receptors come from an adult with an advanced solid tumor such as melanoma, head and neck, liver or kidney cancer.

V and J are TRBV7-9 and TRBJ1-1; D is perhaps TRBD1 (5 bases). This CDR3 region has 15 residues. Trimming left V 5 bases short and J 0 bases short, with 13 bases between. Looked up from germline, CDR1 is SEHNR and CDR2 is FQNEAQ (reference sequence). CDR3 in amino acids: CASSPTTGVNTEAFF. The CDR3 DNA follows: TGTGCCAGCAGCCCCACTACAGGAGTGAACACTGAAGCTTTCTTT.

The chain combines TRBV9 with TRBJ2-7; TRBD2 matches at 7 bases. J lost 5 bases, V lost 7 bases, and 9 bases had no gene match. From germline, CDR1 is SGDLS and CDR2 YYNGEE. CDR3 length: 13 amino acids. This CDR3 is CASGSQRGDEQYF. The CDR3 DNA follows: TGTGCCAGCGGGTCGCAGCGGGGCGACGAGCAGTACTTC.

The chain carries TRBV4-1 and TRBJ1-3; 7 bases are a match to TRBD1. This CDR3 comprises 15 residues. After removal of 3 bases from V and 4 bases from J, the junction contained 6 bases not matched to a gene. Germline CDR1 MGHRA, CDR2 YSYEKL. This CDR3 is CASSQAAGGGNTIYF. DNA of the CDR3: TGCGCCAGCAGCCAGGCTGCAGGGGGAGGAAACACCATATATTTT.

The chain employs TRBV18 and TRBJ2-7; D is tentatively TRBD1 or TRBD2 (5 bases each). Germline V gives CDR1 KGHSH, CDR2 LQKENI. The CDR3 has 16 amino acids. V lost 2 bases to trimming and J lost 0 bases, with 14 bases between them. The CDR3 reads CASSPSRGQSSYEQYF. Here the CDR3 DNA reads TGTGCCAGCTCACCATCCCGGGGCCAAAGCTCCTACGAGCAGTACTTC.

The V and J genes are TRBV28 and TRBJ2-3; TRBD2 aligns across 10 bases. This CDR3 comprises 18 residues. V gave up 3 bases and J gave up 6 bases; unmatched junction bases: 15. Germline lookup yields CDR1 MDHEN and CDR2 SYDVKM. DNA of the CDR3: TGTGCCAGCAGTTTTCCAGGCTACGAGCTAGCGGGAGTTGATACGCAGTATTTT. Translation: CASSFPGYELAGVDTQYF.

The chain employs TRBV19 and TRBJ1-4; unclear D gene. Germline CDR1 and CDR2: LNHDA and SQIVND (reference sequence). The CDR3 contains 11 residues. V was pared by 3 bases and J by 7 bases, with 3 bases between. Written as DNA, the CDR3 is TGTGCCAGTAGTATGGGTGAAAAACTGTTTTTT. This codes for CASSMGEKLFF.

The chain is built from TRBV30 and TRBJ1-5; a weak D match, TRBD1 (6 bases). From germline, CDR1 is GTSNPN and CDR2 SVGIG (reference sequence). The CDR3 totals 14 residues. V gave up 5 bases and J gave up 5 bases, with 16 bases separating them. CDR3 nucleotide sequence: TGTGCCTGGGCATACAGGGAAGATTATCAGCCCCAGCATTTT. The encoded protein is CAWAYREDYQPQHF.

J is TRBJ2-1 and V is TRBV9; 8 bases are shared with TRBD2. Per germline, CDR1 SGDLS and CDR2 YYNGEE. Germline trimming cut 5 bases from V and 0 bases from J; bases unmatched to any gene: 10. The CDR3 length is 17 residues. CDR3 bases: TGTGCCAGCAGTCTAGCGGGCCCACTTGGCTCCTACAATGAGCAGTTCTTC. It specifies CASSLAGPLGSYNEQFF. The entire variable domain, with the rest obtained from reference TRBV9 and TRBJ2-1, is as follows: DSGVTQTPKHLITATGQRVTLRCSPRSGDLSVYWYQQSLDQGLQFLIQYYNGEERAKGNILERFSAQQFPDLHSELNLSSLELGDSALYFCASSLAGPLGSYNEQFFGPGTRLTVL.

Here the CDR3 DNA reads TGCAGCGTTGAAGGTTCGACTAGCGGGAGTTCCTACGAGCAGTACTTC. Translation gives CSVEGSTSGSSYEQYF. This chain connects TRBV29-1 to TRBJ2-7; 12 nucleotides agree with TRBD2. Per the germline V gene, CDR1 is SQVTM and CDR2 is ANQGSEA. The V gene end was trimmed by 1 base and the J gene end by 1 base; junction bases not matched to a gene: 5. The CDR3 runs to 16 residues.

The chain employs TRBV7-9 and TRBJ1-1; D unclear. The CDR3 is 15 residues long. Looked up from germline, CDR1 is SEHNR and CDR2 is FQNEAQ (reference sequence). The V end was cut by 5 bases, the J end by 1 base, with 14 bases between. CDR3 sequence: CASSPGPTRNTEAFF. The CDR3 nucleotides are TGTGCCAGCAGCCCCGGGCCCACCCGGAACACTGAAGCTTTCTTT.

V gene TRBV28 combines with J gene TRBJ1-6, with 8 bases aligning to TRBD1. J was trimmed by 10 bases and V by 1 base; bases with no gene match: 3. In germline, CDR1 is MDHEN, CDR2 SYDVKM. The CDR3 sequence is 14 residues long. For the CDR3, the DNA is TGTGCCAGCAGTTTATCAGGGGGCGTCTCACCCCTCCACTTT. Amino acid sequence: CASSLSGGVSPLHF.

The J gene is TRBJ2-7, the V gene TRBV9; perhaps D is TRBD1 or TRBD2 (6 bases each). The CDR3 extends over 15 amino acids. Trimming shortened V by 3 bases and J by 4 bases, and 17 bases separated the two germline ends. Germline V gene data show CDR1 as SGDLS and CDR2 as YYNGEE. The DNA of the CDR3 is TGTGCCAGCAGCGAGGGGCCCGGGGGCCTATACGAGCAGTACTTC. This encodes CASSEGPGGLYEQYF.

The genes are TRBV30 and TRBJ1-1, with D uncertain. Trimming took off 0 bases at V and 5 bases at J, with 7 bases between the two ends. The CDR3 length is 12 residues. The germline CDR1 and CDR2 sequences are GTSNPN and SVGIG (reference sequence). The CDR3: CAWSVMGTEAFF. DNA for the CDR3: TGTGCCTGGAGTGTAATGGGGACTGAAGCTTTCTTT.

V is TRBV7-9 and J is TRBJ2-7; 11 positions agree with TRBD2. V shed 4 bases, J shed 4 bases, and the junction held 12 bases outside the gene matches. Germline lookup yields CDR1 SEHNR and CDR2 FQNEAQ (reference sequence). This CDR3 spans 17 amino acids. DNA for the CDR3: TGTGCCAGCAGCTCCCGGCTTAGCGGGAGGGCCGATTACGAGCAGTACTTC. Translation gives CASSSRLSGRADYEQYF.

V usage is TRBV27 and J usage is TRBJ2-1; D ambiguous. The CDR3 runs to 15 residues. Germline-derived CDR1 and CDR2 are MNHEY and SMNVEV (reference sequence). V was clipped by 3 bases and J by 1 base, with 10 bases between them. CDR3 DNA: TGTGCCAGCAGTTTTGGCCAGTCTTCCTACAATGAGCAGTTCTTC. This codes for CASSFGQSSYNEQFF.

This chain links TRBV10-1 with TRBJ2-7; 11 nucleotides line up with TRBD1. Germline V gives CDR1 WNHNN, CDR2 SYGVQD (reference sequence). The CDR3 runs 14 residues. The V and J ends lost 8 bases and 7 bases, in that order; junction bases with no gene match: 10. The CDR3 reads CASGAGQGEGEQYF. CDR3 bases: TGCGCCAGCGGAGCGGGACAGGGGGAAGGAGAGCAGTACTTC.

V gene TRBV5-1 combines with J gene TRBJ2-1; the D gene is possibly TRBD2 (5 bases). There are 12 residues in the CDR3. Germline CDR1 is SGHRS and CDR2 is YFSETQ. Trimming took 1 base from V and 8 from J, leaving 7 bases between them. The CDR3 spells CASSLFGDEQFF. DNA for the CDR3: TGCGCCAGCAGCTTGTTCGGGGATGAGCAGTTCTTC.

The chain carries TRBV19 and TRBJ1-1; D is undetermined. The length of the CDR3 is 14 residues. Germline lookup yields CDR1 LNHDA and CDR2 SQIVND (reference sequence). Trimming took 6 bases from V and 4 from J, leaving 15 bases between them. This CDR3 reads CASRISGRLTEAFF. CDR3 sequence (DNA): TGTGCCAGTAGGATATCGGGCAGGCTCACTGAAGCTTTCTTT.

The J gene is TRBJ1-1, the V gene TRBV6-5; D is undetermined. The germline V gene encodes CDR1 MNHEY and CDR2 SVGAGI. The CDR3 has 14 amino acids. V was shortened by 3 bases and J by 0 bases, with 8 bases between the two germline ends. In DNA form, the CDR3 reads TGTGCCAGCAGTTATGGGAAAGTGAACACTGAAGCTTTCTTT. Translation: CASSYGKVNTEAFF.

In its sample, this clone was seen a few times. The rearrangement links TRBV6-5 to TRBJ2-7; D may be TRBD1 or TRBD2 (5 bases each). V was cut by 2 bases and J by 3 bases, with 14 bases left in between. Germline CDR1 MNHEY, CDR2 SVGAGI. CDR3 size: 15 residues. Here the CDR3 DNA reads TGTGCCAGCAGTTACGAGGGGACCGGGATCTACGAGCAGTACTTC. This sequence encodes CASSYEGTGIYEQYF.

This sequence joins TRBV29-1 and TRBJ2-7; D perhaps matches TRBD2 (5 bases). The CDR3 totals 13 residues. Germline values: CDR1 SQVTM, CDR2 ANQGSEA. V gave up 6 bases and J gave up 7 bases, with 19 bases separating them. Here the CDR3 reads CSVGDWGPGEQYF. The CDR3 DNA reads TGCAGCGTCGGGGATTGGGGTCCGGGGGAGCAGTACTTC.